What follows are 18 T cell receptor beta chains derived from one specimen sequenced in a study of shared clonotypes between healthy human individuals. Naive CD8 isolation took CD45RO-negative cells positively selected for CCR7 and excluded terminally differentiated effector memory CD45RA+ cells. TCRdb's table, derived via immunoSEQ multiplex PCR, lists solely in-frame clones and lacks some. In the table there are more than 2 million clones, about 95% of which are singletons. Sequences were obtained from naive CD8+ T cells sorted from blood. Source of these receptors: a man aged 18 to 30 in good health.

The chain carries TRBV4-3 and TRBJ2-7; unclear D gene. V was clipped by 0 bases and J by 3 bases, with 12 bases between them. Per germline, CDR1 LGHNA and CDR2 YSLEER. The CDR3 is 15 amino acids. Written as DNA, the CDR3 is TGCGCCAGCAGCCAAGAAGGTTCAGACGGCTACGAGCAGTACTTC. Translated: CASSQEGSDGYEQYF.

Comment on this clone: At one end, the junction sequence differs from germline, possibly due to a read error. Other DNA sequences in this sample translate to the same CDR3. The chain links TRBV7-9 to TRBJ1-1; D is perhaps TRBD1 (6 bases). The CDR3 runs 12 residues. The V gene's germline CDR1 is SEHNR and CDR2 FQNEAQ (reference sequence). In DNA, the CDR3 is TGTGCCAGCTCGGCTGGGGACACTGAAGCCTTCTTT. Translating gives CASSAGDTEAFF.

For this clone: At one of its ends the junction is not consistent with the germline gene, which may arise from a read error. The chain is built from TRBV4-1 and TRBJ1-3, with 10 bases fitting TRBD1. This CDR3 is built from 14 residues. Germline V gives CDR1 MGHRA, CDR2 YSYEKL. For the CDR3, the DNA is TGCGCCAGCAGCCACGATATAACCGGGACAGGGGCCTTCTTT. Protein: CASSHDITGTGAFF.

The count of this clone is one. This chain joins TRBV4-1 and TRBJ1-6; 7 nucleotides line up with TRBD1. V gave up 0 bases and J gave up 10 bases; unmatched junction bases: 6. The germline V gene encodes CDR1 MGHRA and CDR2 YSYEKL. The CDR3 runs to 15 residues. In DNA, the CDR3 is TGCGCCAGCAGCCAAGATGGCAGGGGGAGGTCACCCCTCCACTTT. Protein: CASSQDGRGRSPLHF.

V usage is TRBV5-4 and J usage is TRBJ1-1; no definite D call. The V end lost 0 bases, the J end lost 0 bases, and 6 bases lay between the germline ends. The germline CDR1 and CDR2 sequences are SGHNT and YYREEE (reference sequence). There are 14 residues in the CDR3. The CDR3: CASSLDILNTEAFF. The CDR3 nucleotides read TGTGCCAGCAGCTTGGACATCCTGAACACTGAAGCTTTCTTT.

The chain couples TRBV5-1 to TRBJ2-3, with 9 positions matching TRBD2. The germline gives CDR1 SGHRS, CDR2 YFSETQ. CDR3 length equals 16 residues. J lost 5 bases, V lost 4 bases, and 11 bases had no gene match. The CDR3 DNA is TGCGCCAGCAGCCATGACTTAGCGGGAGAGGAAGATACGCAGTATTTT. This codes for CASSHDLAGEEDTQYF. The complete variable domain, with remaining parts taken from reference TRBV5-1 and TRBJ2-3, reads KAGVTQTPRYLIKTRGQQVTLSCSPISGHRSVSWYQQTPGQGLQFLFEYFSETQRNKGNFPGRFSGRQFSNSRSEMNVSTLELGDSALYLCASSHDLAGEEDTQYFGPGTRLTVL.

This chain joins TRBV7-6 and TRBJ2-5, with a possible D match to TRBD1 (5 bases). Germline values: CDR1 SGHVS, CDR2 FNYEAQ. The V end was cut by 5 bases, the J end by 1 base, with 17 bases between. The CDR3 loop spans 16 amino acids. The CDR3 loop is CASSRAIQGSQETQYF. CDR3 in DNA: TGTGCCAGCAGCCGAGCTATTCAGGGAAGCCAAGAGACCCAGTACTTC.

V gene TRBV7-6 combines with J gene TRBJ2-7; D unclear. Trimming pared 1 base from V and 3 bases from J, leaving 10 bases between. The germline V gene has CDR1 SGHVS and CDR2 FNYEAQ. The CDR3 spans 14 residues. The CDR3 loop reads CASSLGLGNYEQYF. The CDR3 nucleotides read TGTGCCAGCAGCTTAGGACTGGGAAACTACGAGCAGTACTTC.

This chain uses TRBV13 with TRBJ2-7; tentatively, D is TRBD1 (6 bases). CDR1 is PRHDT and CDR2 is FYEKMQ in the germline V gene (reference sequence). Trimming left V 5 bases short and J 0 bases short, with 11 bases between. There are 14 residues in the CDR3. Here the CDR3 DNA reads TGTGCCAGCAGCCCATGGGACAACTCCTACGAGCAGTACTTC. Translating gives CASSPWDNSYEQYF.

This clone has only a few counts. V usage is TRBV2 and J usage is TRBJ1-6; tentatively, D is TRBD1 (5 bases). Between the trimmed V and J ends, which lost 10 bases and 14 bases, there was a span of 12 bases. Per germline, CDR1 SNHLY and CDR2 FYNNEI. The CDR3 loop spans 10 amino acids. CDR3 region: CATFTGALHF. CDR3 DNA sequence: TGTGCCACCTTCACAGGCGCCCTCCACTTT.

CDR3 nucleotide sequence: TGTGCCAGCAGCCTAGAGACAGGCCATGGCTACACCTTC. It is translated as CASSLETGHGYTF. The gene calls are TRBV5-4 and TRBJ1-2; a weak D match, TRBD1 (6 bases). CDR3 length equals 13 residues. V lost 4 bases, J lost 6 bases, and 13 bases lay in between. Germline values: CDR1 SGHNT, CDR2 YYREEE (reference sequence).

CDR3 sequence: CASSYHSENYEQYF. The CDR3 coding sequence is TGTGCCAGCAGCTACCACTCCGAAAACTACGAGCAGTACTTC. The J gene is TRBJ2-7, the V gene TRBV5-6; D unclear. Trimming stripped 3 bases from V and 3 bases from J, with 13 bases between. From germline, CDR1 is SGHDT and CDR2 YYEEEE. CDR3 length equals 14 residues.

A single count supports this clone. The chain carries TRBV6-5 and TRBJ2-7; D not certain. CDR1 MNHEY and CDR2 SVGAGI come from the germline V gene. This CDR3 contains 14 residues. V was clipped by 2 bases and J by 5 bases, with 13 bases between them. CDR3 residues: CASSYDSMVHEQYF. The CDR3, as DNA: TGTGCCAGCAGTTACGACTCCATGGTCCACGAGCAGTACTTC.

This chain uses TRBV7-8 with TRBJ2-3; either TRBD1 or TRBD2 may supply D (5 bases each). V dropped 4 bases and J dropped 1 base, with 15 bases sitting between them. The CDR3 contains 16 residues. CDR1 is SGHVS and CDR2 is FQNEAQ in the germline V gene. CDR3 coding DNA: TGTGCCAGCAGCTCTATGGGGGTAGATGGCACAGATACGCAGTATTTT. Its protein is CASSSMGVDGTDTQYF.

V gene TRBV5-4 combines with J gene TRBJ1-2; 9 bases match TRBD1. The germline V gene encodes CDR1 SGHNT and CDR2 YYREEE (reference sequence). The J segment lost 5 bases and the V segment lost 6 bases, leaving 14 bases of the junction unmatched. The CDR3 sequence is 16 residues long. CDR3 sequence: CASTHRDRVYLYGYTF. The CDR3 nucleotides are TGTGCCAGCACCCACCGGGACAGGGTTTACCTTTATGGCTACACCTTC.

About this clone itself: The sample contains more than one DNA sequence encoding this CDR3. V and J are TRBV27 and TRBJ2-7; 11 nucleotides match TRBD1. The CDR3 runs 14 residues. Per the germline V gene, CDR1 is MNHEY and CDR2 is SMNVEV (reference sequence). Trimming took 2 bases from V and 4 from J; bases not matched to a gene: 1. This chain's CDR3 is CASSLRDRGYEQYF. The CDR3 DNA is TGTGCCAGCAGTTTAAGGGACAGGGGGTACGAGCAGTACTTC.

The chain joins TRBV30 to TRBJ2-7; 11 positions agree with TRBD1. The V gene end was trimmed by 2 bases and the J gene end by 3 bases; junction bases not matched to a gene: 6. The CDR3 consists of 15 residues. In germline, CDR1 is GTSNPN, CDR2 SVGIG (reference sequence). The CDR3 sequence is CAWSSRDRGNYEQYF. The CDR3 DNA is TGTGCCTGGAGTTCCCGGGACAGGGGGAACTACGAGCAGTACTTC.

The CDR3: CASTVLLGANEQFF. The CDR3, as DNA: TGCGCCAGCACCGTACTACTAGGGGCCAATGAGCAGTTCTTC. The chain carries TRBV10-2 and TRBJ2-1; D is tentatively TRBD1 or TRBD2 (5 bases each). CDR1 WSHSY and CDR2 SAAADI come from the germline V gene. CDR3 size: 14 residues. Between the trimmed V and J ends, which lost 7 bases and 6 bases, there was a span of 16 bases.